A single sample is the source of the 20 T cell receptor beta chains below, sequenced in a study of neurological immune-mediated disorders. Time point noted: longitudinal time-point 1 (baseline). TCRdb re-called the 5' RACE reads through MiXCR, storing one row per CDR3 protein. The sample carries 50,000 to 70,000 distinct CDR3 sequences, about 10% recorded once. The material sequenced was PBMCs. These receptors all come from a male donor with HTLV-1-associated myelopathy (HAM/TSP).

In this sample, this clonotype turned up many times. This rearrangement joins TRBV20-1 to TRBJ2-3; a possible D gene is TRBD2 (7 bases). There are 15 residues in the CDR3. Germline V gene lookup returns CDR1 DFQATT and CDR2 SNEGSKA (reference sequence). V was trimmed by 3 bases and J by 0 bases, leaving 13 bases between them. CDR3 DNA sequence: TGCAGTGCTAGGGGGGGGGCAGGTAGCACAGATACGCAGTATTTT. Protein product: CSARGGAGSTDTQYF.

In its sample, this clonotype was seen many times. The V call is TRBV4-3, the J call TRBJ2-3; TRBD2 aligns across 13 bases. With 4 bases clipped from V and 4 bases from J, the junction kept 2 bases outside the gene matches. This CDR3 contains 15 residues. Germline values: CDR1 LGHNA, CDR2 YSLEER. CDR3 region: CASSPLAGGADTQYF. For the CDR3, the DNA is TGCGCCAGCAGCCCACTAGCGGGGGGGGCAGATACGCAGTATTTT.

In this sample, this clonotype turned up many times. V and J are TRBV14 and TRBJ1-3, with D perhaps TRBD1 (6 bases). The length of the CDR3 is 15 residues. Trimming left V 4 bases short and J 4 bases short, with 14 bases between. Germline assignment: CDR1 SGHDN and CDR2 FVKESK. CDR3 residues: CASSPGQQRGNTIYF. The CDR3 DNA reads as TGTGCCAGCAGCCCGGGACAACAGCGCGGAAACACCATATATTTT.

This clonotype was counted ten times or more. The genes are TRBV2 and TRBJ1-2, with D maybe TRBD1 (6 bases). CDR3 length: 16 amino acids. Germline values: CDR1 SNHLY, CDR2 FYNNEI. Trimming pared 1 base from V and 5 bases from J, leaving 17 bases between. The CDR3 nucleotides read TGTGCCAGCAGTGAAGGTGGGGGAGGGACAAGATATGGCTACACCTTC. Its protein is CASSEGGGGTRYGYTF.

This clonotype was detected a few times. V usage is TRBV6-2 or TRBV6-3 and J usage is TRBJ1-1; 8 nucleotides agree with TRBD1. V lost 6 bases and J lost 4; bases outside the gene matches: 1. Germline V CDR1 and CDR2: MNHEY, SVGEGT. The CDR3 consists of 12 residues. This chain's CDR3 is CASRTGVTEAFF. The CDR3 DNA is TGTGCCAGCAGGACAGGGGTCACTGAAGCTTTCTTT.

This clonotype was observed at least ten times. V usage is TRBV20-1 and J usage is TRBJ2-6; no reliable D call. This CDR3 contains 15 residues. V was trimmed by 3 bases and J by 1 base, leaving 10 bases between them. Germline-derived CDR1 and CDR2 are DFQATT and SNEGSKA (reference sequence). The CDR3 reads CSASHPVSGANVLTF. As DNA, the CDR3 is TGCAGTGCTAGTCACCCTGTATCTGGGGCCAACGTCCTGACTTTC.

This clonotype was counted at least ten times. The V and J genes are TRBV28 and TRBJ2-5; TRBD1 or TRBD2 may be the D gene (5 bases each). Between the trimmed V and J ends, which lost 6 bases and 2 bases, there was a span of 25 bases. Germline CDR1 MDHEN, CDR2 SYDVKM. CDR3 length equals 18 residues. The CDR3 loop is CASSTDVGTENRQETQYF. For the CDR3, the DNA is TGTGCCAGCAGCACTGACGTAGGGACGGAAAACCGACAAGAGACCCAGTACTTC.

This chain joins TRBV5-1 and TRBJ1-1; the D is unclear. Trimming cost V 6 bases and J 2 bases, with 14 bases left between them. The CDR3 has 14 residues. The germline V gene has CDR1 SGHRS and CDR2 YFSETQ. The CDR3 sequence: CASNHGPPNTEAFF. As DNA, the CDR3 is TGCGCCAGCAACCACGGGCCTCCAAACACTGAAGCTTTCTTT.

Many counts were recorded for this clonotype. This sequence joins TRBV7-2 and TRBJ2-2; 7 bases align to TRBD1. The V segment lost 6 bases and the J segment 5 bases; nucleotides outside the gene matches: 9. The V gene's germline CDR1 is SGHTA and CDR2 FQGNSA. This CDR3 spans 15 amino acids. This CDR3 reads CASRYRQGMTGELFF. The DNA for the CDR3 is TGTGCCAGCAGATATCGACAGGGAATGACCGGGGAGCTGTTTTTT.

The chain is built from TRBV19 and TRBJ1-1; no firm D call. This CDR3 is 13 amino acids long. Germline V gene lookup returns CDR1 LNHDA and CDR2 SQIVND (reference sequence). V lost 3 bases, J lost 7 bases, and 12 bases lay in between. The CDR3 reads CASSIRTAGEAFF. CDR3 nucleotide sequence: TGTGCCAGTAGTATCCGCACGGCGGGTGAAGCTTTCTTT.

Ten or more counts support this clonotype. The V call is TRBV6-2 or TRBV6-3, the J call TRBJ1-4; no reliable D call. Germline CDR1 reads MNHEY; CDR2 reads SVGEGT. Trimming stripped 0 bases from V and 5 bases from J, with 16 bases between. The CDR3 runs to 17 residues. CDR3 residues: CASSYSVKGFVNEKLFF. CDR3 nucleotide sequence: TGTGCCAGCAGTTACTCCGTCAAGGGCTTCGTGAATGAAAAACTGTTTTTT.

This clonotype was found many times. The CDR3 DNA sequence: TGTGCCAGCAGCTCCGGTCGGGGGGGACTCGGAGAGACCCAGTACTTC. This sequence encodes CASSSGRGGLGETQYF. The rearrangement joins TRBV7-2 to TRBJ2-5; 8 positions match TRBD2. CDR3 length equals 16 residues. The germline CDR1 and CDR2 sequences are SGHTA and FQGNSA. Losses at the gene ends were 4 bases for V and 4 bases for J; bases not matched to a gene: 11. Combining the CDR3 with reference TRBV7-2 and TRBJ2-5 gives the whole variable domain GAGVSQSPSNKVTEKGKDVELRCDPISGHTALYWYRQSLGQGLEFLIYFQGNSAPDKSGLPSDRFSAERTGGSVSTLTIQRTQQEDSAVYLCASSSGRGGLGETQYFGPGTRLLVL.

In this sample, this clonotype turned up many times. The chain couples TRBV28 to TRBJ1-3; the D is unclear. Germline CDR1 is MDHEN and CDR2 is SYDVKM. The CDR3 is made up of 14 amino acids. V was shortened by 3 bases and J by 4 bases, with 10 bases between the two germline ends. CDR3 sequence (DNA): TGTGCCAGCAGTTTCTCAGCAGTCGGAAACACCATATATTTT. Its protein is CASSFSAVGNTIYF.

This clonotype has ten or more counts. The junction does not match germline at one end; this may be a read error. The V and J genes are TRBV5-1 and TRBJ2-7, with unresolved D. Germline assignment: CDR1 SGHRS and CDR2 YFSETQ. This CDR3 has 12 residues. The CDR3 nucleotides read TGTGCCAGCAGCTTAGGAGTTTCCGAGCAGTACTTC. Encoded protein: CASSLGVSEQYF.

The table lists this clonotype with many counts. The rearrangement links TRBV12-3 or TRBV12-4 to TRBJ2-2; no reliable D call. The length of the CDR3 is 13 residues. The V gene lost 2 bases and the J gene lost 8 bases, with 9 bases spanning the gap. DNA of the CDR3: TGTGCCAGCAGTTTATCTCTGGGGGGGGAGCTGTTTTTT. Amino acids: CASSLSLGGELFF.

This clonotype was detected ten times or more. The V and J genes are TRBV5-1 and TRBJ2-5, with 7 bases fitting TRBD2. Germline CDR1 SGHRS, CDR2 YFSETQ. The CDR3 is 15 amino acids. V was pared by 5 bases and J by 5 bases, with 12 bases of the junction left unmatched. This CDR3 is CASSHVAAGEETQYF. CDR3 nucleotide sequence: TGCGCCAGCAGTCACGTCGCGGCGGGAGAGGAGACCCAGTACTTC.

This clonotype was detected ten times or more. The V gene is TRBV27, the J gene TRBJ2-3; 9 positions match TRBD1. The V gene's germline CDR1 is MNHEY and CDR2 SMNVEV (reference sequence). Losses at the gene ends were 8 bases for V and 3 bases for J; bases not matched to a gene: 6. There are 14 residues in the CDR3. CDR3 protein: CASLDRGGTDTQYF. The CDR3 region has the DNA TGTGCCAGCTTAGACAGGGGGGGAACAGATACGCAGTATTTT.

This clonotype was recorded at least ten times. The chain has TRBV7-3 and TRBJ2-1; no clear D. The CDR3 covers 16 residues. Germline assignment: CDR1 SGHTA and CDR2 FQGTGA. V was pared by 0 bases and J by 5 bases, with 14 bases between. DNA for the CDR3: TGTGCCAGCAGCTTAACCGCAACCGGAGCAGACAATGAGCAGTTCTTC. Protein sequence: CASSLTATGADNEQFF. The variable domain in full, with the rest retrieved from reference TRBV7-3 and TRBJ2-1, is GAGVSQTPSNKVTEKGKYVELRCDPISGHTALYWYRQSLGQGPEFLIYFQGTGAADDSGLPNDRFFAVRPEGSVSTLKIQRTERGDSAVYLCASSLTATGADNEQFFGPGTRLTVL.

This clonotype turned up a few times. This clone may be a read error of a much larger clone one base away. This chain connects TRBV6-4 to TRBJ2-7; D may match TRBD1 or TRBD2 (5 bases each). Trimming cost V 4 bases and J 11 bases, with 12 bases left between them. The length of the CDR3 is 11 residues. Germline loops: CDR1 MRHNA, CDR2 SNTAGT. CDR3 residues: CASSGGIAKYF. The CDR3, as DNA: TGTGCCAGCAGTGGGGGGATCGCCAAGTACTTC.

This clonotype has a count of ten or more. The chain uses TRBV5-1 and TRBJ1-1; 9 nucleotides match TRBD1. The CDR3 is 15 residues long. Looked up from germline, CDR1 is SGHRS and CDR2 is YFSETQ. V lost 3 bases to trimming and J lost 6 bases; unmatched junction nucleotides: 9. Here the CDR3 reads CASSSQTTGGPEAFF. Here the CDR3 DNA reads TGCGCCAGCAGCTCGCAAACTACAGGGGGCCCTGAAGCTTTCTTT.